This passage covers 26 T cell receptor beta chains from one sample sequenced in a study of cytomegalovirus exposure and HLA in healthy donors. The primer mix had 60 Vbeta and 13 Jbeta primers. The data were produced by immunoSEQ multiplex PCR, yet TCRdb's version contains in-frame clones alone and is incomplete. The data show 80,000 to 130,000 clones, about 75% seen once. Sequenced material: PBMCs. These receptors all come from a woman aged 18-29 years in good health and CMV-seropositive.

This clone showed up just a few times. The V call is TRBV7-9, the J call TRBJ2-5; 11 nucleotides match TRBD1. Germline assignment: CDR1 SEHNR and CDR2 FQNEAQ (reference sequence). Trimming removed 1 base from V and 2 bases from J; junction bases left unmatched: 3. The CDR3 is 16 amino acids. The CDR3 loop is CASSLGTGGGQETQYF. The CDR3 nucleotides are TGTGCCAGCAGCTTAGGGACAGGGGGCGGTCAAGAGACCCAGTACTTC.

V is TRBV6-5 and J is TRBJ2-2; 9 bases line up with TRBD2. Unmatched junction bases numbered 2, after V lost 2 bases and J lost 7 bases. The CDR3 has 14 residues. Germline values: CDR1 MNHEY, CDR2 SVGAGI. CDR3 region: CASSYVAGDGELFF. CDR3 in DNA: TGTGCCAGCAGTTACGTAGCGGGGGACGGGGAGCTGTTTTTT.

This chain uses TRBV16 with TRBJ2-2, with 8 positions matching TRBD1. Germline values: CDR1 KGHSY, CDR2 FQNENV. The CDR3 is 12 residues long. V shed 4 bases and J 16 bases; nucleotides not matched to a gene: 8. The CDR3 region is CASSLRQGSPFF. As DNA, the CDR3 is TGTGCCAGCAGCCTACGACAGGGGAGCCCGTTTTTT. The variable domain in full, completed from reference TRBV16 and TRBJ2-2, reads GEEVAQTPKHLVRGEGQKAKLYCAPIKGHSYVFWYQQVLKNEFKFLISFQNENVFDETGMPKERFSAKCLPNSPCSLEIQATKLEDSAVYFCASSLRQGSPFFGEGSRLTVL.

The chain uses TRBV6-5 and TRBJ1-2; a weak D match, TRBD1 (6 bases). CDR1 and CDR2 (germline): MNHEY, SVGAGI. The CDR3 loop spans 12 amino acids. The V end lost 4 bases, the J end lost 6 bases, and 9 bases lay between the germline ends. The CDR3 loop is CASSFRGDGYTF. CDR3 sequence (DNA): TGTGCCAGCAGTTTCAGGGGAGATGGCTACACCTTC.

The rearrangement uses TRBV30 and TRBJ2-5; 7 nucleotides agree with TRBD1. The J call is in doubt because the DNA end fits TRBJ2-7 better. The CDR3 has 13 amino acids. Germline V lookup: CDR1 GTSNPN, CDR2 SVGIG (reference sequence). The CDR3 here is CAWTSHRGNEQYF. For the CDR3, the DNA is TGTGCCTGGACGTCCCACAGGGGTAACGAGCAGTACTTC.

This clone was recorded only once. This sequence joins TRBV7-9 and TRBJ2-7, with D perhaps matching TRBD2 (6 bases). This CDR3 has 15 residues. Trimming took off 4 bases at V and 2 bases at J, with 15 bases between the two ends. CDR1 is SEHNR, CDR2 FQNEAQ, per germline (reference sequence). For the CDR3, the DNA is TGTGCCAGCAGCTCTTCGACTAGACCAACCTACGAGCAGTACTTC. Translated, it gives CASSSSTRPTYEQYF.

As for this clone: Within the sample, other DNA sequences also encode this same CDR3. This chain joins TRBV29-1 and TRBJ2-1, with 7 bases lining up with TRBD2. The CDR3 extends over 13 amino acids. The J segment lost 4 bases and the V segment lost 3 bases, leaving 3 bases of the junction unmatched. The germline V gene encodes CDR1 SQVTM and CDR2 ANQGSEA. The CDR3 coding sequence is TGCAGCGTTGATCCAGCGGGGTACAATGAGCAGTTCTTC. Amino acid sequence: CSVDPAGYNEQFF.

As DNA, the CDR3 is TGCAGCGTTGTTGCGGGAGCCGAGACCCAGTACTTC. Translation: CSVVAGAETQYF. The rearrangement joins TRBV29-1 to TRBJ2-5; 7 positions match TRBD2. The CDR3 covers 12 residues. Germline V gene data show CDR1 as SQVTM and CDR2 as ANQGSEA. The ends lost 4 bases at V and 5 bases at J; junction bases unmatched: 4.

The chain's CDR3 is CASSQPGSGRDAYEQYF. The CDR3 coding sequence is TGCGCCAGCAGCCAACCCGGGAGCGGGAGGGACGCCTACGAGCAGTACTTC. The genes are TRBV4-3 and TRBJ2-7, with TRBD2 matching 10 bases. Germline CDR1 is LGHNA and CDR2 is YSLEER. J lost 2 bases, V lost 2 bases, and 9 bases had no gene match. The CDR3 covers 17 residues.

This clone appeared once. The genes are TRBV28 and TRBJ2-7, with TRBD2 identical over 9 bases. The V and J ends lost 0 bases and 4 bases, in that order; junction bases with no gene match: 10. From germline, CDR1 is MDHEN and CDR2 SYDVKM. The CDR3 totals 17 residues. The CDR3 here is CASSLWGGRAHPYEQYF. DNA for the CDR3: TGTGCCAGCAGTTTATGGGGCGGGAGGGCCCACCCATACGAGCAGTACTTC.

The chain combines TRBV6-5 with TRBJ2-7, with 8 bases lining up with TRBD2. Germline trimming cut 5 bases from V and 2 bases from J; bases unmatched to any gene: 5. Germline-derived CDR1 and CDR2 are MNHEY and SVGAGI. This CDR3 is built from 14 residues. CDR3 nucleotide sequence: TGTGCCAGCAGTACGACTAGCGAACCCTACGAGCAGTACTTC. It translates to CASSTTSEPYEQYF.

Only one count was recorded for this clone. The chain employs TRBV29-1 and TRBJ2-3; the match to TRBD2 covers 9 bases. The V gene end was trimmed by 0 bases and the J gene end by 6 bases; junction bases not matched to a gene: 7. CDR1 and CDR2 from the germline V gene are SQVTM and ANQGSEA. This CDR3 contains 15 residues. CDR3 residues: CSVEDASGKMDTQYF. The CDR3 nucleotides are TGCAGCGTTGAAGATGCTAGCGGGAAGATGGATACGCAGTATTTT.

J is TRBJ1-5 and V is TRBV29-1, with no clear D. The CDR3 is made up of 12 amino acids. V lost 5 bases and J 0 bases, leaving 5 bases between the germline ends. In germline, CDR1 is SQVTM, CDR2 ANQGSEA. This chain's CDR3 is CSVRDSNQPQHF. In DNA form, the CDR3 reads TGCAGCGTTCGGGATAGCAATCAGCCCCAGCATTTT.

The genes are TRBV5-4 and TRBJ2-5, with 8 bases lining up with TRBD1. Trimming took 2 bases from V and 1 from J; bases not matched to a gene: 4. The CDR3 length is 15 residues. Per germline, CDR1 SGHNT and CDR2 YYREEE (reference sequence). The CDR3 DNA reads as TGTGCCAGCAGCTTTCGGACAGGGTCCCAAGAGACCCAGTACTTC. Translating it yields CASSFRTGSQETQYF.

The chain employs TRBV28 and TRBJ2-6; D remains ambiguous. V lost 3 bases and J lost 1, with 13 bases in between. CDR3 length: 17 amino acids. Looked up from germline, CDR1 is MDHEN and CDR2 is SYDVKM. DNA of the CDR3: TGTGCCAGCAGTTTGGTCCAGGTTATGTCTGGGGCCAACGTCCTGACTTTC. Protein product: CASSLVQVMSGANVLTF.

The chain combines TRBV30 with TRBJ1-1; D remains ambiguous. The V gene's germline CDR1 is GTSNPN and CDR2 SVGIG (reference sequence). The ends were cut back, 3 bases at V and 1 base at J, with 9 bases in the middle. This CDR3 is built from 13 residues. In nucleotides, the CDR3 is TGTGCCTGGAGCGAGAATCGGAACACTGAAGCTTTCTTT. It is translated as CAWSENRNTEAFF.

This clone was detected once. CDR3 in amino acids: CASSQDLLAGPNEQFF. CDR3 sequence (DNA): TGTGCCAGCAGCCAAGATCTGCTAGCGGGCCCCAATGAGCAGTTCTTC. The rearrangement joins TRBV14 to TRBJ2-1, with 8 positions matching TRBD2. The CDR3 totals 16 residues. The V gene's germline CDR1 is SGHDN and CDR2 FVKESK. V lost 0 bases and J lost 6; bases outside the gene matches: 7.

This clone was seen more than once but under ten times. The chain couples TRBV30 to TRBJ2-5; 7 nucleotides line up with TRBD1. The CDR3 runs 13 residues. Per the germline V gene, CDR1 is GTSNPN and CDR2 is SVGIG (reference sequence). The J segment lost 0 bases and the V segment lost 5 bases, leaving 3 bases of the junction unmatched. Here the CDR3 reads CAWYRGNQETQYF. The DNA of the CDR3 is TGTGCCTGGTACAGGGGCAACCAAGAGACCCAGTACTTC.

The chain uses TRBV9 and TRBJ2-3, with 9 bases that match TRBD2. The CDR3 runs 15 residues. The germline V gene has CDR1 SGDLS and CDR2 YYNGEE. Germline trimming cut 7 bases from V and 7 bases from J; bases unmatched to any gene: 13. The CDR3 nucleotides are TGTGCCAGCGGTGAGCTAGCGGGACCCTATTATACGCAGTATTTT. Translated: CASGELAGPYYTQYF. Drawing the rest from reference TRBV9 and TRBJ2-3, the complete variable domain is DSGVTQTPKHLITATGQRVTLRCSPRSGDLSVYWYQQSLDQGLQFLIQYYNGEERAKGNILERFSAQQFPDLHSELNLSSLELGDSALYFCASGELAGPYYTQYFGPGTRLTVL.

The chain links TRBV10-3 to TRBJ2-1; TRBD2 matches 8 bases. The germline V gene has CDR1 ENHRY and CDR2 SYGVKD. The length of the CDR3 is 14 residues. V shed 8 bases and J 7 bases; nucleotides not matched to a gene: 10. CDR3 amino acids: CAIQELREVNEQFF. The DNA for the CDR3 is TGTGCCATCCAGGAACTGCGGGAGGTGAATGAGCAGTTCTTC.

This clone was detected a few times. J is TRBJ1-2 and V is TRBV30; 10 nucleotides align to TRBD1. CDR1 is GTSNPN, CDR2 SVGIG, per germline (reference sequence). Trimming cost V 2 bases and J 8 bases; bases outside gene matches: 8. The CDR3 totals 14 residues. The CDR3, as DNA: TGTGCCTGGAGTCTGGACAGGGGGAGCCTAGGCTACACCTTC. As protein: CAWSLDRGSLGYTF.

CDR3 DNA sequence: TGTGCCAGCAGGACGACTAGCGGGAGGGTGTTAGATACGCAGTATTTT. This gives the protein CASRTTSGRVLDTQYF. This rearrangement joins TRBV2 to TRBJ2-3, with 14 bases lining up with TRBD2. The trim removed 6 bases at V and 5 bases at J, leaving 7 bases unmatched. The CDR3 is 16 amino acids. Germline CDR1 SNHLY, CDR2 FYNNEI.

About this clone itself: A junction end diverges from the germline sequence, so it may reflect a read error. This chain joins TRBV6-5 and TRBJ2-4; 8 bases align to TRBD1. Germline V gene data show CDR1 as MNHEY and CDR2 as SVGAGI. The length of the CDR3 is 14 residues. The CDR3 loop is CASTGQGAINIQYF. In nucleotides, the CDR3 is TGTGCCAGCACCGGACAGGGTGCCATAAACATTCAGTACTTC.

The genes are TRBV4-3 and TRBJ1-2; tentatively, D is TRBD1 (6 bases). Germline values: CDR1 LGHNA, CDR2 YSLEER. The V and J ends lost 0 bases and 1 base respectively, with 12 bases between them. This CDR3 has 16 amino acids. CDR3: CASSQDRWTVNYGYTF. The CDR3 nucleotides read TGCGCCAGCAGCCAAGATAGATGGACAGTTAACTATGGCTACACCTTC.

The chain has TRBV6-6 and TRBJ1-5, with TRBD1 matching 11 bases. The CDR3 is made up of 15 amino acids. The J segment lost 3 bases and the V segment lost 6 bases, leaving 4 bases of the junction unmatched. Germline V gene sequence: CDR1 MNHNY, CDR2 SVGAGI (reference sequence). For the CDR3, the DNA is TGTGCCAGCAGAGGGGACAGGGGGGACAATCAGCCCCAGCATTTT. Translation gives CASRGDRGDNQPQHF.

The sample holds one count of this clone. The genes are TRBV7-2 and TRBJ1-2; weak D call: TRBD1 (6 bases). V shed 0 bases and J shed 4 bases, with 12 bases lying between them. The CDR3 is made up of 15 amino acids. Germline V gene lookup returns CDR1 SGHTA and CDR2 FQGNSA. CDR3 amino acids: CASSLAGGGSYGYTF. The CDR3 nucleotides read TGTGCCAGCAGCTTAGCGGGCGGGGGCAGCTATGGCTACACCTTC. Full variable domain (missing parts from reference TRBV7-2 and TRBJ1-2): GAGVSQSPSNKVTEKGKDVELRCDPISGHTALYWYRQSLGQGLEFLIYFQGNSAPDKSGLPSDRFSAERTGGSVSTLTIQRTQQEDSAVYLCASSLAGGGSYGYTFGSGTRLTVV.